A selection of T cell receptor beta chains follows, all from one sample in a study of shared clonotypes between healthy human individuals. The repertoire was sequenced with immunoSEQ multiplex PCR; TCRdb's copy has only in-frame clones and lacks some. Among fewer than 130,000 clones, less than 75% were seen once, and the ten largest hold over 20%. The sample taken for sequencing was memory CD8+ T cells sorted from blood. Source of these receptors: a young woman in good health. Both conserved end residues are part of each CDR3. A D gene is named only where the DNA matches it firmly. Where a row states a size, it is once, few, many or the class of an expanded clone; other rows omit it.

abundance	v_gene	d_gene	j_gene	CDR3nt	CDR3aa
few	TRBV5-1	TRBD2	TRBJ2-3	TGCGCCAGCAGCTTGGGCGGGAGGGGCACAGATACGCAGTATTTT	CASSLGGRGTDTQYF
few	TRBV19	NA	TRBJ2-3	TGTGCCAGTAGGACCATGGGGTCGGGACTCTTAGATACGCAGTATTTT	CASRTMGSGLLDTQYF
NA	TRBV5-6	TRBD2	TRBJ2-7	TGTGCCAGCAGCTTGCCTCGGACCGGGAGGATCGACGAGCAGTACTTC	CASSLPRTGRIDEQYF
NA	TRBV27	NA	TRBJ1-4	TGTGCCAGCAGTTTATCCCGGATGGGGGAAAAACTGTTTTTT	CASSLSRMGEKLFF
NA	TRBV7-9	NA	TRBJ2-2	TGTGCCAGCAGCTCGGGACATTTGAACACCGGGGAGCTGTTTTTT	CASSSGHLNTGELFF
NA	TRBV6-5	NA	TRBJ2-3	TGTGCCAGCCAGGGGCTAGGCACAGATACGCAGTATTTT	CASQGLGTDTQYF
NA	TRBV19	TRBD2	TRBJ2-7	TGTGCCAGTAGTACAAGGACGGCCGGGGGGATCGAGCAGTACTTC	CASSTRTAGGIEQYF
NA	TRBV2	NA	TRBJ2-2	TGTGCCAGCTTAAAAGCGAACACCGGGGAGCTGTTTTTT	CASLKANTGELFF
NA	TRBV5-4	NA	TRBJ2-3	TGTGCCAGCAGCCCCCGGAGCCCAGATACGCAGTATTTT	CASSPRSPDTQYF
NA	TRBV6-4	NA	TRBJ1-5	TGTGCCAGCAGTGTTCTCAGGATAAGCAATCAGCCCCAGCATTTT	CASSVLRISNQPQHF
NA	TRBV4-1	NA	TRBJ1-4	TGCGCCAGCAGCCACCCCCGATATGAAAAACTGTTTTTT	CASSHPRYEKLFF
many	TRBV28	NA	TRBJ2-6	TGTGCCAGCAGCCAATCCGCAGTGTCTGGGGCCAACGTCCTGACTTTC	CASSQSAVSGANVLTF
NA	TRBV2	TRBD1	TRBJ1-2	TGTGCCAGCAGTTTCTCCGGGACAGGTACCTATGGCTACACCTTC	CASSFSGTGTYGYTF
many	TRBV5-4	TRBD1	TRBJ2-2	TGTGCCAGCAGCTTGTTGGGACAGGCGAACACCGGGGAGCTGTTTTTT	CASSLLGQANTGELFF
NA	TRBV19	NA	TRBJ2-5	TGTGCCACCGCCGGGACCCAAGAGACCCAGTACTTC	CATAGTQETQYF
few	TRBV30	NA	TRBJ1-3	TGTGCCTGGAGTGTATCAGGGTTTGGAAACACCATATATTTT	CAWSVSGFGNTIYF
NA	TRBV29-1	TRBD2	TRBJ2-7	TGCAGCGTAGAGACTAGCGGATATTACGAGCAGTACTTC	CSVETSGYYEQYF
few	TRBV10-3	TRBD1	TRBJ1-2	TGTGCCATCAGTGAGGCCTCCGGGACAGGGGAATTC	CAISEASGTGEF
many	TRBV6-1	NA	TRBJ2-7	TGTGCCAGCAGTGAAGTGGTTGCGGGGCCGTCCTACGAGCAGTACTTC	CASSEVVAGPSYEQYF
NA	TRBV28	NA	TRBJ1-1	TGTGCCAGCAGCCGCCGGAAATCGTGGGTTCCCACTGAAGCTTTCTTT	CASSRRKSWVPTEAFF
NA	TRBV6-5	TRBD2	TRBJ2-1	TGTGCCAGCAGTTACGAGGGAGGGTTAGCCTACAATGAGCAGTTCTTC	CASSYEGGLAYNEQFF
NA	TRBV25-1	NA	TRBJ2-7	TGTCCAGCAGTGAATAGGGGACTCGGAGGCTACGAGCAGTACTTC	CPAVNRGLGGYEQYF
NA	TRBV2	NA	TRBJ2-1	TGTGCCAGCAGTGTCGGTGAGCAGTTCTTC	CASSVGEQFF
NA	TRBV5-6	NA	TRBJ1-5	TGTGCCAGCAGCCGTCAGGGACACCAGCCCCAGCATTTT	CASSRQGHQPQHF
few	TRBV19	TRBD2	TRBJ2-3	TGTGCCAGTAGTACCACAACAGCAGCGGGAGGTACGGATACGCAGTATTTT	CASSTTTAAGGTDTQYF
NA	TRBV28	TRBD1	TRBJ2-7	TGTGCCAGCAGGCAGACAGGGGTCTCCTACGAGCAGTACTTC	CASRQTGVSYEQYF
NA	TRBV9	TRBD2	TRBJ2-7	TGTGCCAGCAGCTCGGGGGAGGGCGAGCAGTACTTC	CASSSGEGEQYF